The clone carrying this TCR beta chain was found once. The record originates from a study of Graves' ophthalmopathy and Graves' hyperthyroidism. Amplification from RNA transcripts yielded the TCR beta CDR3 regions. Investigators did first-round RT-PCR with HTBI primers, then second-round multiplex PCR. TCRdb independently ran MiXCR on the multiplex PCR reads; one entry per CDR3 protein. Here the sample spans roughly 220,000 distinct CDR3 sequences, 45% being singletons. CDR1 is SGDLS and CDR2 is YYNGEE in the germline V gene. The CDR3 is made up of 17 amino acids. V trimming: 4 bases; J trimming: 0 bases; junction bases outside the gene matches: 13. Researchers turned away patients with other autoimmune diseases, uncontrolled infections, pregnancy or lactation.

Sequences were obtained from peripheral blood. The V and J genes are TRBV9 and TRBJ2-7, with TRBD1 identical over 7 bases. The receptor was isolated from an adult man with Graves' ophthalmopathy. CDR3 DNA: TGTGCCAGCAGCCCACCGCGACAGGGCCCTTCCTCCTACGAGCAGTACTTC. As protein: CASSPPRQGPSSYEQYF.